The next 9 T cell receptor beta chains were all read from a single sample in a study of CD8 T cells in ankylosing spondylitis. From the 5' RACE reads, TCRdb called clonotypes with MiXCR, one entry per CDR3 protein. Of approximately 100,000 distinct CDR3 sequences in the sample, 24% were seen once. The source material was synovial fluid, either unsorted or a sorted T cell fraction (not recorded which). All receptors come from a male donor with ankylosing spondylitis.

The chain's CDR3 is CASSPASGASGNTIYF. As DNA, the CDR3 is TGTGCCAGCTCACCAGCTTCAGGTGCCTCTGGAAACACCATATATTTT. This chain connects TRBV18 to TRBJ1-3; no clear D gene. Germline CDR1 and CDR2: KGHSH and LQKENI. This CDR3 is built from 16 residues. V was pared by 2 bases and J by 0 bases, with 11 bases between. Full variable domain (remainder filled in from reference TRBV18 and TRBJ1-3): NAGVMQNPRHLVRRRGQEARLRCSPMKGHSHVYWYRQLPEEGLKFMVYLQKENIIDESGMPKERFSAEFPKEGPSILRIQQVVRGDSAAYFCASSPASGASGNTIYFGEGSWLTVV.

The table lists this clonotype with a few counts. The chain employs TRBV29-1 and TRBJ1-1; D may be TRBD1 (5 bases). V was shortened by 6 bases and J by 1 base, with 15 bases between the two germline ends. The CDR3 spans 14 residues. In germline, CDR1 is SQVTM, CDR2 ANQGSEA. The CDR3 sequence is CSVAPGRTNTEAFF. The CDR3 DNA is TGCAGCGTAGCACCGGGACGCACGAACACTGAAGCTTTCTTT. Filled out from reference TRBV29-1 and TRBJ1-1, the complete variable domain reads SAVISQKPSRDICQRGTSLTIQCQVDSQVTMMFWYRQQPGQSLTLIATANQGSEATYESGFVIDKFPISRPNLTFSTLTVSNMSPEDSSIYLCSVAPGRTNTEAFFGQGTRLTVV.

This clonotype occurred many times. This chain links TRBV3-1 with TRBJ2-5, with D unresolved. This CDR3 spans 12 amino acids. Germline CDR1 and CDR2: LGHDT and YNNKEL (reference sequence). V was pared by 6 bases and J by 5 bases, with 10 bases between. The CDR3 spells CASSPSLETQYF. The CDR3, as DNA: TGTGCCAGCAGTCCTTCCCTTGAGACCCAGTACTTC.

The chain recombines TRBV4-2 with TRBJ2-3; 8 bases line up with TRBD2. The ends lost 1 base at V and 4 bases at J; junction bases unmatched: 7. The CDR3 covers 16 residues. Germline CDR1 LGHNA, CDR2 YNFKEQ. CDR3 protein: CASSQGSGSAADTQYF. The DNA of the CDR3 is TGTGCCAGCAGCCAAGGAAGCGGGAGTGCGGCAGATACGCAGTATTTT.

This clonotype was found many times. V usage is TRBV2 and J usage is TRBJ2-2; TRBD1 is a possible D gene (5 bases). Germline V gene lookup returns CDR1 SNHLY and CDR2 FYNNEI. Trimming stripped 2 bases from V and 4 bases from J, with 11 bases between. This CDR3 region has 15 residues. CDR3 sequence: CASSERRQSTGELFF. The CDR3 nucleotides are TGTGCCAGCAGTGAACGCCGACAGAGCACCGGGGAGCTGTTTTTT. Full variable domain (remainder filled in from reference TRBV2 and TRBJ2-2): EPEVTQTPSHQVTQMGQEVILRCVPISNHLYFYWYRQILGQKVEFLVSFYNNEISEKSEIFDDQFSVERPDGSNFTLKIRSTKLEDSAMYFCASSERRQSTGELFFGEGSRLTVL.

This clonotype was seen a few times. This sequence joins TRBV7-8 and TRBJ1-5; 8 positions match TRBD1. In germline, CDR1 is SGHVS, CDR2 FQNEAQ. The CDR3 covers 19 residues. V dropped 8 bases and J dropped 3; count of bases not matched to a gene: 21. The CDR3 bases are TGTGCCAGCTCCCTGAGGCAGGGGGCGACGGTCTCCATCAATCAGCCCCAGCATTTT. Amino acid sequence: CASSLRQGATVSINQPQHF.

The gene calls are TRBV2 and TRBJ2-1, with TRBD1 matching 8 bases. The CDR3 is made up of 13 amino acids. The trim removed 6 bases at V and 7 bases at J, leaving 5 bases unmatched. Germline CDR1 reads SNHLY; CDR2 reads FYNNEI. The CDR3 DNA is TGTGCCAGCAGGGGGGACAGGCGGAATGAGCAGTTCTTC. Its protein product is CASRGDRRNEQFF.

The chain is built from TRBV6-2 or TRBV6-3 and TRBJ2-1; tentative D call: TRBD1 (6 bases). Trimming removed 2 bases from V and 0 bases from J, with 20 bases in between. Germline V CDR1 and CDR2: MNHEY, SVGEGT. The CDR3 totals 19 residues. The CDR3 spells CASSYPTADSQVSYNEQFF. As DNA, the CDR3 is TGTGCCAGCAGTTACCCTACCGCGGACAGCCAAGTCTCCTACAATGAGCAGTTCTTC.

The chain links TRBV20-1 to TRBJ1-2; 11 nucleotides line up with TRBD1. Germline values: CDR1 DFQATT, CDR2 SNEGSKA (reference sequence). V trimming: 6 bases; J trimming: 5 bases; junction bases outside the gene matches: 8. There are 14 residues in the CDR3. CDR3 in DNA: TGCAGTGCCCAGGGACAGGGGGTCGGTTATGGCTACACCTTC. It translates to CSAQGQGVGYGYTF.